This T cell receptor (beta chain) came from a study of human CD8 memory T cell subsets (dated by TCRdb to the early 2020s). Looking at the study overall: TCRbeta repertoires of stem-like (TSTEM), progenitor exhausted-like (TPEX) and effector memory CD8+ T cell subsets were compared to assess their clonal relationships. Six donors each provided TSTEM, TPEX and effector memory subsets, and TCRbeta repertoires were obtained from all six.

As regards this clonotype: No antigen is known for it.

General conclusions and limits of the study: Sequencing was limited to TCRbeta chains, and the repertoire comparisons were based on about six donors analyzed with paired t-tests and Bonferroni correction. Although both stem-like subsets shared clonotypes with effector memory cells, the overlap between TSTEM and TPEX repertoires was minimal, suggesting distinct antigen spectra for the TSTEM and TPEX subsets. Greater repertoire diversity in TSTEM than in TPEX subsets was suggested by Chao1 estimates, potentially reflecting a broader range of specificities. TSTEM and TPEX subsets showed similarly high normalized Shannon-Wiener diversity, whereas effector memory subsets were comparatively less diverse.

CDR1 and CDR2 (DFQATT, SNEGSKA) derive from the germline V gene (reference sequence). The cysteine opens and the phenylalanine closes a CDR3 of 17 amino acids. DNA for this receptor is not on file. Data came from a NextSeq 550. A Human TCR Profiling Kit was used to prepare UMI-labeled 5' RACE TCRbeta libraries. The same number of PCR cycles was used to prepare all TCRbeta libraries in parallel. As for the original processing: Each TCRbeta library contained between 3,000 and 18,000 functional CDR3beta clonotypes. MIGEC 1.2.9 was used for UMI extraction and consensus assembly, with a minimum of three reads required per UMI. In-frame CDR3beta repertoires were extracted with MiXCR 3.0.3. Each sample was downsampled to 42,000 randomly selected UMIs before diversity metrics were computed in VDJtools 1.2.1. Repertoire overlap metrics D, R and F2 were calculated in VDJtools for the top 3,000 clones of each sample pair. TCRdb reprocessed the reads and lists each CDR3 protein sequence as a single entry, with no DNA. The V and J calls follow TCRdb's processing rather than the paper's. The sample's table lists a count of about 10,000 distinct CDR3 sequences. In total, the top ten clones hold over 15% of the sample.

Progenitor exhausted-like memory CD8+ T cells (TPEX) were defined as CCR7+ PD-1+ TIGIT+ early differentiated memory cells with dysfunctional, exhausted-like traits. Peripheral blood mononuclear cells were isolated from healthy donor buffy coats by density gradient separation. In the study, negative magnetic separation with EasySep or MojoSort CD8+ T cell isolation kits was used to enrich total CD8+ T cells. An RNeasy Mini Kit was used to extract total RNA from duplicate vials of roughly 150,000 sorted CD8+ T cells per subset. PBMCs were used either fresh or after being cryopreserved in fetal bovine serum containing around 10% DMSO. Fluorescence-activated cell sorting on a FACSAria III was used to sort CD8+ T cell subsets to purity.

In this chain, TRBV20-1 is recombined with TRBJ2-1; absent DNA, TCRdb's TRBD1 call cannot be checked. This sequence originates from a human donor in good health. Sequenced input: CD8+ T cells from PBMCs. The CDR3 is CSARVPPRGTVYNEQFF.